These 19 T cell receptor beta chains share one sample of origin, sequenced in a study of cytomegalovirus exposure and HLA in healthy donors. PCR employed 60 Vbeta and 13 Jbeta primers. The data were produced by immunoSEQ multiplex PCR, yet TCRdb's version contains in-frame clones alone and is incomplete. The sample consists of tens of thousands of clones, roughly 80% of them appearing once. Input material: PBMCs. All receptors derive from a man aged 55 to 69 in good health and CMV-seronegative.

The CDR3 coding sequence is TGTGCCAGCAGCTTTAATATGGCAGGGCAGAGCCCCATATATTTT. This sequence encodes CASSFNMAGQSPIYF. The V gene is TRBV7-9, the J gene TRBJ1-3; maybe TRBD1 (5 bases). The CDR3 consists of 15 residues. Germline assignment: CDR1 SEHNR and CDR2 FQNEAQ (reference sequence). V gave up 3 bases and J gave up 11 bases, with 20 bases separating them.

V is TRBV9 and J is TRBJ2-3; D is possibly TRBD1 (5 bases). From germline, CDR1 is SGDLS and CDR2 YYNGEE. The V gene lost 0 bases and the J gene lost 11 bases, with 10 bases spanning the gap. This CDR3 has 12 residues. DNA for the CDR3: TGTGCCAGCAGCGTAGCTCAGGGTGGGCAGTATTTT. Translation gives CASSVAQGGQYF.

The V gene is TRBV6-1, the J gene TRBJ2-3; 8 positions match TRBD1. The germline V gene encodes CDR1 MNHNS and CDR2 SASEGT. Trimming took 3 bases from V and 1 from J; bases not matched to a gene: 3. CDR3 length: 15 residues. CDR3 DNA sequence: TGTGCCAGCAGTGATCGACAGGGGCGCACAGATACGCAGTATTTT. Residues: CASSDRQGRTDTQYF.

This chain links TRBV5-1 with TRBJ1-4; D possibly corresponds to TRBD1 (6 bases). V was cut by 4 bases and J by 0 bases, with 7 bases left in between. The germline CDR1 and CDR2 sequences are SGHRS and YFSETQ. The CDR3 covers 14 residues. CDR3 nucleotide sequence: TGCGCCAGCAGCCCAGGGGCAACTAATGAAAAACTGTTTTTT. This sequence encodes CASSPGATNEKLFF.

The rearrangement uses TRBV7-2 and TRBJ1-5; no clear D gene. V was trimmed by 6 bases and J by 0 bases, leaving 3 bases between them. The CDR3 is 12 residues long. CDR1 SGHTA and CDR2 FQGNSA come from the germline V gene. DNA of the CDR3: TGTGCCAGCAGTAATAGCAATCAGCCCCAGCATTTT. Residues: CASSNSNQPQHF.

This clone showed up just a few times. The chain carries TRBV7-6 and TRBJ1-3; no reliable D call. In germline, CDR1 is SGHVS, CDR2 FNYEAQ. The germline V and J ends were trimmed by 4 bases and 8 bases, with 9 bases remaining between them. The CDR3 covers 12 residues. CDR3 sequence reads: CASSSGGHTIYF. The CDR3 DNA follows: TGTGCCAGCAGCTCAGGCGGGCACACCATATATTTT.

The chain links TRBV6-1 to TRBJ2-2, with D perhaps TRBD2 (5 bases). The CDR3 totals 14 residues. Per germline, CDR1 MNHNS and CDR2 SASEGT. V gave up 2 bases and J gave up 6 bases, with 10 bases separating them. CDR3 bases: TGTGCCAGCAGTGAACTGGCGGGCGCCGGGGAGCTGTTTTTT. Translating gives CASSELAGAGELFF.

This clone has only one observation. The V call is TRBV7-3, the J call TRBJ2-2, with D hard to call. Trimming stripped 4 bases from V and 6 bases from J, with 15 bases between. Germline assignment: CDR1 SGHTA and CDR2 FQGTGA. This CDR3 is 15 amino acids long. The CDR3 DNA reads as TGTGCCAGCAGCTCCGATTCGACCAGGTCCGGGGAGCTGTTTTTT. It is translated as CASSSDSTRSGELFF.

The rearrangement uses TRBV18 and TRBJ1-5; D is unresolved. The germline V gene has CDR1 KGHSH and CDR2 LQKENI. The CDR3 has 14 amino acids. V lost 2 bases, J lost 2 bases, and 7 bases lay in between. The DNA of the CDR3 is TGTGCCAGCTCACCAGAGAAAGGCAATCAGCCCCAGCATTTT. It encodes CASSPEKGNQPQHF.

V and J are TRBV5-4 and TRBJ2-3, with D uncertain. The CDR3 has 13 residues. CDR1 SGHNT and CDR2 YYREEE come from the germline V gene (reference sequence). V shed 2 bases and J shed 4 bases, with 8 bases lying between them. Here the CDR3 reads CASSLFPPDTQYF. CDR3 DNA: TGTGCCAGCAGCTTATTCCCTCCAGATACGCAGTATTTT.

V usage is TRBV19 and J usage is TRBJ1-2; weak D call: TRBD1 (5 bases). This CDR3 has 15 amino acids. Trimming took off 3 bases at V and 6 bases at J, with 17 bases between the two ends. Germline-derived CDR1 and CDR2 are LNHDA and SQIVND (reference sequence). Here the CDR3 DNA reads TGTGCCAGTAGTATGATTTCCCAGACAGTTAATGGCTACACCTTC. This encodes CASSMISQTVNGYTF.

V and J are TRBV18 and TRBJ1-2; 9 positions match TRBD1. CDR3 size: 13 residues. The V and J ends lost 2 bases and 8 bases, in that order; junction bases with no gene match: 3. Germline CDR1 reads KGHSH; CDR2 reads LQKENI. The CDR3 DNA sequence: TGTGCCAGCTCACCAACAGGGGGCCAGGGCTACACCTTC. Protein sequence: CASSPTGGQGYTF. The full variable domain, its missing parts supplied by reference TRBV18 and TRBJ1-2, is NAGVMQNPRHLVRRRGQEARLRCSPMKGHSHVYWYRQLPEEGLKFMVYLQKENIIDESGMPKERFSAEFPKEGPSILRIQQVVRGDSAAYFCASSPTGGQGYTFGSGTRLTVV.

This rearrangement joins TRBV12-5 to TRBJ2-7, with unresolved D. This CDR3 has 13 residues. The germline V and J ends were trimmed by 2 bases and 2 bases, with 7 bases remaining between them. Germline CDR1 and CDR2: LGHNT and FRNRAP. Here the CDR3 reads CASGLSLPYEQYF. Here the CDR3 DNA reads TGTGCTAGTGGTTTGTCTCTTCCCTACGAGCAGTACTTC.

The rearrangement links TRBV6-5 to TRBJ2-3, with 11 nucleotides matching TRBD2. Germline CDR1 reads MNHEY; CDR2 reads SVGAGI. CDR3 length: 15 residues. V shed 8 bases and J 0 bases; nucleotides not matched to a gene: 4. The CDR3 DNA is TGTGCCAGCGGGGGACTAGCGGAAAGCACAGATACGCAGTATTTT. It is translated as CASGGLAESTDTQYF.

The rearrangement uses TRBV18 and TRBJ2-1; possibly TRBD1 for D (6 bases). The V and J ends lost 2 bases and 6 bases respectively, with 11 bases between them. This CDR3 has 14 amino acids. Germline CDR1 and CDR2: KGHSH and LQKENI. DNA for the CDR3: TGTGCCAGCTCACCAGGGGGCCCGGTCAATGAGCAGTTCTTC. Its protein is CASSPGGPVNEQFF.

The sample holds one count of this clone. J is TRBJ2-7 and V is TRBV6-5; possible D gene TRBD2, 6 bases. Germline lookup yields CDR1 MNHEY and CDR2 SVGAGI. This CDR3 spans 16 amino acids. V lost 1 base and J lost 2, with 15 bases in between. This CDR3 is CASSYYGRGRTYEQYF. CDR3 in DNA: TGTGCCAGCAGTTACTACGGGCGGGGCCGAACCTACGAGCAGTACTTC.

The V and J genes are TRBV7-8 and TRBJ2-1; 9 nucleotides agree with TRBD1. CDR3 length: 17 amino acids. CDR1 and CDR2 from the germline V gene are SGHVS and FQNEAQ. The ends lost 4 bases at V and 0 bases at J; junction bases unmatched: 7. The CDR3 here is CASSSDRGSSSYNEQFF. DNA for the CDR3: TGTGCCAGCAGCTCGGACAGGGGTTCTTCCTCCTACAATGAGCAGTTCTTC. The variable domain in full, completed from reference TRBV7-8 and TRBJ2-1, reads GAGVSQSPRYKVAKRGQDVALRCDPISGHVSLFWYQQALGQGPEFLTYFQNEAQLDKSGLPSDRFFAERPEGSVSTLKIQRTQQEDSAVYLCASSSDRGSSSYNEQFFGPGTRLTVL.

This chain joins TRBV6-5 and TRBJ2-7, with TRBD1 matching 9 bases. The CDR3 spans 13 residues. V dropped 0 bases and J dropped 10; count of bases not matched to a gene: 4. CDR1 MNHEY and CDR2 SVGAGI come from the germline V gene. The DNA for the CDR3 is TGTGCCAGCAGTTACTCCCGGGACAGGGAACAGTACTTC. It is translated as CASSYSRDREQYF.

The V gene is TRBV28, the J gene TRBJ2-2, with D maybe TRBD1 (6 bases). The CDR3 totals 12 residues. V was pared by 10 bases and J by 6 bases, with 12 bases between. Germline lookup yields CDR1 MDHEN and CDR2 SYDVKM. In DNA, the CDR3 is TGTGCCACCCAAGCAGGGGCCGGGGAGCTGTTTTTT. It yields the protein CATQAGAGELFF.